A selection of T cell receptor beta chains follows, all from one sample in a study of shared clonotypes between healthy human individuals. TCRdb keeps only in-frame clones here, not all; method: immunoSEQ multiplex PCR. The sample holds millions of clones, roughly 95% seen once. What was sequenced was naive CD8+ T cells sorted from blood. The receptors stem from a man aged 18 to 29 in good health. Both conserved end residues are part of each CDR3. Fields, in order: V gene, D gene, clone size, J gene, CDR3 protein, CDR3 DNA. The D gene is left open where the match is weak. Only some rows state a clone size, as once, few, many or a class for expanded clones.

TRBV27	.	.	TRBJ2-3	CASSPFPGALDTQYF	TGTGCCAGCAGCCCCTTTCCGGGGGCCTTAGATACGCAGTATTTT
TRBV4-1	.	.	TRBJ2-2	CASSHHRSGELFF	TGCGCCAGCAGCCACCACAGGTCCGGGGAGCTGTTTTTT
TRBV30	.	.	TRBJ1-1	CAWSVGGRTEAFF	TGTGCCTGGAGTGTCGGGGGGAGGACTGAAGCTTTCTTT
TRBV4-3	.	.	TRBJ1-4	CASSQDTGYQGEKLFF	TGCGCCAGCAGCCAAGACACGGGCTACCAAGGGGAAAAACTGTTTTTT
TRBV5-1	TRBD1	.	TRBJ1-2	CASSAGGGYGYTF	TGCGCCAGCAGCGCAGGGGGCGGCTATGGCTACACCTTC
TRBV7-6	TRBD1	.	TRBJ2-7	CASSLKPGQVAYEQYF	TGTGCCAGCAGCTTAAAGCCGGGACAGGTCGCCTACGAGCAGTACTTC
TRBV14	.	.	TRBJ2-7	CASSQDNSFRHEQYF	TGTGCCAGCAGCCAAGATAACAGCTTCCGGCACGAGCAGTACTTC
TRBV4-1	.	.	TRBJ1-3	CASSQDRSSGNTIYF	TGCGCCAGCAGCCAAGATCGCAGCTCTGGAAACACCATATATTTT
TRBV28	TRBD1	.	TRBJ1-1	CATSKQGKAFF	TGTGCCACCTCCAAACAGGGGAAAGCTTTCTTT
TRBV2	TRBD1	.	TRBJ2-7	CASSPPTPGTGLSEQYF	TGTGCCAGCAGCCCACCAACTCCCGGGACAGGGTTAAGCGAGCAGTACTTC
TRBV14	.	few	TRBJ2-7	CASSHGGYEQYF	TGTGCCAGCAGCCATGGCGGGTACGAGCAGTACTTC
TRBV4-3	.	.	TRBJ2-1	CASSQAGAVYNEQFF	TGCGCCAGCAGCCAAGCGGGAGCGGTCTACAATGAGCAGTTCTTC
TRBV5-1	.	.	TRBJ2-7	CASSKDPSIQAYEQYF	TGCGCCAGCAGCAAGGACCCCTCGATTCAAGCCTACGAGCAGTACTTC
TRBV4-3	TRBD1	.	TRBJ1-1	CASSQAPGTGLNTEAFF	TGCGCCAGCAGCCAAGCCCCCGGGACAGGTCTGAACACTGAAGCTTTCTTT
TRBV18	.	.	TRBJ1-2	CASSPFKTYGYTF	TGTGCCAGCTCACCCTTCAAGACTTATGGCTACACCTTC
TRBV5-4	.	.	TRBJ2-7	CASSLVGSATYEQYF	TGTGCCAGCAGCTTGGTTGGTAGCGCAACCTACGAGCAGTACTTC
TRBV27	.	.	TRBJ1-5	CASSLVGGQPQHF	TGTGCCAGCAGTTTAGTCGGAGGCCAGCCCCAGCATTTT
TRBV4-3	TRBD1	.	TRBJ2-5	CASSPLLDREETQYF	TGCGCCAGCAGCCCCTTATTGGACAGGGAAGAGACCCAGTACTTC
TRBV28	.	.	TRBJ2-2	CASSFRTVTNTGELFF	TGTGCCAGCAGTTTCAGGACAGTTACGAACACCGGGGAGCTGTTTTTT
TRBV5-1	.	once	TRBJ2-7	CASSLYNEQYF	TGCGCCAGCAGCTTGTATAACGAGCAGTACTTC
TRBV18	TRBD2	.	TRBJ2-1	CASRAGGPGNEQFF	TGTGCCAGCCGGGCGGGAGGGCCAGGGAATGAGCAGTTCTTC
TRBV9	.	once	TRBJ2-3	CASSVDPDRSFTDTQYF	TGTGCCAGCAGCGTAGACCCAGACAGGTCCTTCACAGATACGCAGTATTTT
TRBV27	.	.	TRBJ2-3	CASSYSTDTQYF	TGTGCCAGCAGTTATTCCACAGATACGCAGTATTTT
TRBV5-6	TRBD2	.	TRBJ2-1	CASSLELALNEQFF	TGTGCCAGCAGCTTGGAACTAGCGCTCAATGAGCAGTTCTTC
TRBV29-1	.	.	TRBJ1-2	CSVEEGDGYTF	TGCAGCGTTGAAGAGGGTGATGGCTACACCTTC
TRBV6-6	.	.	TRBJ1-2	CASRGTDGPAF	TGTGCCAGCAGGGGCACCGACGGACCCGCCTTC
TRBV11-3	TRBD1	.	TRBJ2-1	CASSRTGQYNEQFF	TGTGCCAGCAGCAGGACAGGCCAATACAATGAGCAGTTCTTC
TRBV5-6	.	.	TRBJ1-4	CASSLANEKLFF	TGTGCCAGCAGCTTGGCGAATGAAAAACTGTTTTTT
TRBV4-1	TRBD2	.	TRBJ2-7	CASSQDLGTSYEQYF	TGCGCCAGCAGCCAAGATCTCGGGACTAGCTACGAGCAGTACTTC
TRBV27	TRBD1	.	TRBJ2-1	CASRKRGQGAEEQFF	TGTGCCAGCCGCAAACGGGGACAGGGAGCGGAAGAGCAGTTCTTC
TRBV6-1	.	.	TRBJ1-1	CASSDGATEAFF	TGTGCCAGCAGTGACGGGGCCACTGAAGCTTTCTTT
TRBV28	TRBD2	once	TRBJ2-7	CASNLEAGGVYEQYF	TGTGCCAGCAACCTGGAAGCGGGAGGAGTCTACGAGCAGTACTTC
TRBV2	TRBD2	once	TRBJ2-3	CASPQPPLAGGPGAWTDTQYF	TGTGCCAGCCCCCAGCCCCCCCTAGCGGGAGGGCCTGGTGCATGGACAGATACGCAGTATTTT
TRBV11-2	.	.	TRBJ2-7	CASRSPGVHEQYF	TGTGCCAGCAGGAGCCCCGGGGTCCACGAGCAGTACTTC
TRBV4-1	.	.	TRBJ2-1	CASSHSSGDEQFF	TGCGCCAGCAGCCACAGTTCAGGGGATGAGCAGTTCTTC
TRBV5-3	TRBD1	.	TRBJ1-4	CARKGDRGSEKLFF	TGTGCCAGAAAAGGGGACAGGGGATCCGAAAAACTGTTTTTT
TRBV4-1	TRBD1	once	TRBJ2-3	CASSPQGAISTDTQYF	TGCGCCAGCAGCCCACAGGGGGCAATTAGCACAGATACGCAGTATTTT
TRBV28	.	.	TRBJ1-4	CASSYVLGVRVGNEKLFF	TGTGCCAGCAGTTATGTATTGGGCGTGAGGGTGGGTAATGAAAAACTGTTTTTT
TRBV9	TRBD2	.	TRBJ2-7	CASSAPSSGGSYEQYF	TGTGCCAGCAGCGCGCCTTCTAGCGGGGGTTCCTACGAGCAGTACTTC
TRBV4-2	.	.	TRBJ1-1	CASSQPENTEAFF	TGTGCCAGCAGCCAACCAGAGAACACTGAAGCTTTCTTT
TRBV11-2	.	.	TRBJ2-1	CASNFEGHIPGYNEQFF	TGTGCCAGCAACTTCGAGGGCCACATACCGGGCTACAATGAGCAGTTCTTC
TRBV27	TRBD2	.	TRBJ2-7	CASSPEAGTTYEQYF	TGTGCCAGCAGTCCCGAGGCCGGGACTACCTACGAGCAGTACTTC
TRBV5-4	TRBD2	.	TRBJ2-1	CASNLYGLANNEQFF	TGTGCCAGCAACTTATATGGACTAGCCAACAATGAGCAGTTCTTC
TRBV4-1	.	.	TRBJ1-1	CASSQIWTEEDTEAFF	TGCGCCAGCAGCCAAATATGGACAGAAGAAGACACTGAAGCTTTCTTT
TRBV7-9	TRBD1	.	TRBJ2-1	CASSSRGQLRHEQFF	TGTGCCAGCAGCTCCAGGGGACAGCTAAGGCATGAGCAGTTCTTC
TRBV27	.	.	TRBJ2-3	CASSADPGSTDTQYF	TGTGCCAGCAGCGCGGACCCAGGGAGCACAGATACGCAGTATTTT
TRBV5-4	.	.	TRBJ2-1	CAIWRASNEQFF	TGTGCCATCTGGAGGGCGAGCAATGAGCAGTTCTTC
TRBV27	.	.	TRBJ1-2	CASSLDGGGYGYTF	TGTGCCAGCAGTTTGGACGGGGGAGGCTATGGCTACACCTTC
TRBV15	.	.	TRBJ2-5	CATSTYSQGQETQYF	TGTGCCACCAGCACCTATTCACAGGGTCAAGAGACCCAGTACTTC
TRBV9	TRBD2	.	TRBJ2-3	CASSPRSGGSTDTQYF	TGTGCCAGCAGCCCCCGCAGCGGGGGGAGCACAGATACGCAGTATTTT
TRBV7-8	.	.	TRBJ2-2	CASSFIDSNTGELFF	TGTGCCAGCAGCTTTATTGACTCGAACACCGGGGAGCTGTTTTTT